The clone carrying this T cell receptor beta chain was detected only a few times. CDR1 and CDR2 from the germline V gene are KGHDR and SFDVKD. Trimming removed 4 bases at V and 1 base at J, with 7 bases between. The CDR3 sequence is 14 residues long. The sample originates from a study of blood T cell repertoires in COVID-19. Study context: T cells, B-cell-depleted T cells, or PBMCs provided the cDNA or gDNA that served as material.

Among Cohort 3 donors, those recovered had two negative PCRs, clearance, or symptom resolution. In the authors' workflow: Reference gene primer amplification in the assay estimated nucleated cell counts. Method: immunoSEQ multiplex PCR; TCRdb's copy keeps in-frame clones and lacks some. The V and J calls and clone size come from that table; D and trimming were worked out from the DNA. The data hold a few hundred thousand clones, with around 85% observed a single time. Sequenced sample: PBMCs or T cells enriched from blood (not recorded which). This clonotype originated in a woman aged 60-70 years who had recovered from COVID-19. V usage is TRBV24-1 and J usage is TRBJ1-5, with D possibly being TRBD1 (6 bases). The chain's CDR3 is CATSEGQSNQPQHF. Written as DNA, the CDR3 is TGTGCCACCAGTGAAGGACAGAGCAATCAGCCCCAGCATTTT.